The rows below give T cell receptor beta chains drawn from one sample of a study of low-dose radiotherapy and immunotherapy resistance in tumors. TCRdb used MiXCR to reprocess the reads, holding one entry per CDR3 protein. This repertoire shows about 30,000 distinct CDR3 sequences, roughly 49% found once; its top ten account for roughly 5.8%. Here the sequenced sample was PBMCs, taken after low-dose radiotherapy plus immunotherapy. Receptors were obtained from a male donor with gallbladder cancer. Each CDR3 is given with its conserved first and last residue. D genes are given only for firm matches. Only part of the rows carry a size: once, few, many, or a class if the clone is expanded.

abundance | j_gene | d_gene | v_gene | CDR3aa | CDR3nt
NA | TRBJ1-3 | NA | TRBV3-1 | CASSPQPGANGNTIYF | TGTGCCAGCAGCCCACAGCCGGGAGCGAATGGAAACACCATATATTTT
many | TRBJ2-1 | TRBD2 | TRBV3-1 | CASSQDRLAAYNEQFF | TGTGCCAGCAGCCAAGATCGGCTAGCGGCCTACAATGAGCAGTTCTTC
medium-sized | TRBJ2-5 | TRBD2 | TRBV2 | CASSFGLMTSGQETQYF | TGTGCCAGCAGTTTCGGCCTAATGACTAGCGGGCAAGAGACCCAGTACTTC
many | TRBJ1-6 | NA | TRBV10-3 | CAISPGAPFSPLHF | TGTGCCATCAGCCCAGGGGCCCCTTTTTCACCCCTCCACTTT
medium-sized | TRBJ1-6 | NA | TRBV27 | CASSIRVPSPLHF | TGTGCCAGCAGTATCAGGGTTCCTTCACCCCTCCACTTT
NA | TRBJ2-5 | NA | TRBV6-2/TRBV6-3 | CASSEGGNQETQYF | TGTGCCAGCAGTGAAGGTGGGAACCAAGAGACCCAGTACTTC
NA | TRBJ1-2 | NA | TRBV28 | CASSLYPSGNGYTF | TGTGCCAGCAGTCTCTACCCCTCAGGGAATGGCTACACCTTC
many | TRBJ2-7 | TRBD1 | TRBV7-9 | CASSFDRDRVDEQYF | TGTGCCAGCAGCTTTGACCGGGACAGGGTAGACGAGCAGTACTTC
few | TRBJ1-6 | NA | TRBV5-1 | CASSPRGVGTNSPLHF | TGCGCCAGCAGCCCCCGAGGGGTGGGGACCAATTCACCCCTCCACTTT
NA | TRBJ2-1 | NA | TRBV9 | CASSPRRARSPYNEQFF | TGTGCCAGCAGCCCCCGTAGGGCCCGAAGCCCCTACAATGAGCAGTTCTTC
many | TRBJ2-7 | NA | TRBV5-4 | CASTASGVWYEQYF | TGTGCCAGCACCGCCTCAGGGGTTTGGTACGAGCAGTACTTC
NA | TRBJ1-2 | NA | TRBV19 | CASRHAAGSYGYTF | TGTGCCAGCCGCCATGCGGCGGGGAGCTATGGCTACACCTTC
NA | TRBJ2-2 | NA | TRBV11-2 | CASSLDPSTGELFF | TGTGCCAGCAGCTTAGATCCGAGCACCGGGGAGCTGTTTTTT
medium-sized | TRBJ1-2 | NA | TRBV6-2/TRBV6-3 | CASSYSQGGYGYTF | TGTGCCAGCAGCTATTCACAGGGCGGCTATGGCTACACCTTC
NA | TRBJ2-5 | TRBD1 | TRBV19 | CASSMWTGRETQYF | TGTGCCAGTAGTATGTGGACAGGGAGGGAGACCCAGTACTTC
NA | TRBJ1-1 | NA | TRBV6-2/TRBV6-3 | CASSVRQAAPEAFF | TGTGCCAGCAGTGTGCGGCAGGCCGCTCCTGAAGCTTTCTTT